This T cell receptor (beta chain) was sequenced during a study of OX40 agonist ivuxolimab in advanced cancers. Across the whole study: The study reported partial responses in three patients: one hepatocellular carcinoma, two cutaneous melanoma. General observations from the study: Some nonresponders likewise displayed low normalized T-cell clonal expansion.

On this clone itself: What it binds is not known.

The protocol was immunoSEQ multiplex PCR, while the TCRdb copy is restricted to in-frame clones and leaves out a portion. The sample has some 30,000 clones; about 74% are singletons. Excluded were patients having autoimmune disease history or systemic immunosuppression. Trimming removed 5 bases from V and 11 bases from J, with 11 bases in between. Looked up from germline, CDR1 is SGHTA and CDR2 is FQGNSA. This CDR3 has 11 amino acids. The V and J genes are TRBV7-2 and TRBJ2-3; D remains unclear. The TCR originated in an adult with an advanced solid tumor such as melanoma, head and neck, liver or kidney cancer. Specimen: CD4+ or CD8+ T cells sorted from blood, collected in a trial of the OX40 agonist ivuxolimab. Here the CDR3 DNA reads TGTGCCAGCAGCCCAGAACGCCGGCAGTATTTT. Translating gives CASSPERRQYF.